This T cell receptor beta chain was sequenced for a study of blood T cell repertoires in COVID-19 (dated by TCRdb to about 2020). For the study in its entirety: Collaborator samples came from the United States, Italy and Spain and covered acute and convalescent phases of COVID-19. The material from the prospective study consisted of cDNA or gDNA derived from T cells, B-cell-depleted T cells, or PBMCs. Deeply sampled blood TCRbeta repertoires from subjects exposed to, actively infected with, or recovered from COVID-19 were included in the dataset. The repertoires were released in a freely available public database meant as a resource for research on the immune response to SARS-CoV-2. Samples came from the ongoing ImmuneRACE study (first 160 participants) plus 1,254 subjects from 6 global collaborators. The sample metadata nearly always contained a de-identified subject ID, COVID-19 status, age in years and sex. Where HLA class I and class II types were available, the types were taken from metadata supplied by the sample provider, not from assay-based typing. What the work shows at the level of the full study, not this receptor alone: How much clinical and demographic metadata was included differed by source and by participant, and the metadata was provided uncurated.

The immunoSEQ Assay, a bias-controlled multiplex PCR, was used to amplify TCRbeta CDR3 regions from genomic DNA. The study's processing was this. Nucleated cell counts per sample were estimated from amplification of reference gene primers within the assay. To quantify the absolute abundance of each unique TCRbeta CDR3 rearrangement, sequence reads were collapsed and filtered. For each sample, productive Simpson clonality was calculated as the square root of Simpson's diversity index across productive rearrangements. The table was pulled from immuneACCESS by TCRdb, which kept in-frame rearrangements only. Such tables lose some clones; where checked, under half of the loss comes from unresolved V genes, and the rest has no known cause. That table furnishes V, J and clone size, whereas the DNA furnished D and trimming. Recorded for this sample are about 170,000 clones; more than 75% of them occurred a single time. The ten largest clones take up approximately 0.6% of the sample.

At one collaborating source in Seattle, patients were enrolled during active infection and were followed longitudinally through the course of disease. The collaborating institutions used their own protocols to collect whole blood in K2EDTA tubes. For TCRbeta analysis, collaborators shipped samples as frozen whole blood, isolated PBMCs, or DNA extracted from either of those sample types. From the germline V gene, CDR1 is SGHTA and CDR2 is FQGTGA. From cysteine to phenylalanine, the CDR3 is 12 amino acids long. Left in the record is the CDR3 DNA by itself, 36 bases read in frame from the first base. V is cut by 8 bases and J by 6 bases, and the space between the germline ends is 10 bases. As for this clone: Its antigen is currently not known. Base qualities were left out, and no much larger clone turns up one base away.

This clonotype was obtained from a man aged 60-69 years with COVID-19, enrolled during active disease. This receptor chain uses TRBV7-3 and TRBJ2-2; the D gene identity is not certain. Sequencing was carried out using peripheral blood. The DNA is as follows: TGTGCCAGCTCAAGAGGCGCCGGGGAGCTGTTTTTT. It encodes CASSRGAGELFF.